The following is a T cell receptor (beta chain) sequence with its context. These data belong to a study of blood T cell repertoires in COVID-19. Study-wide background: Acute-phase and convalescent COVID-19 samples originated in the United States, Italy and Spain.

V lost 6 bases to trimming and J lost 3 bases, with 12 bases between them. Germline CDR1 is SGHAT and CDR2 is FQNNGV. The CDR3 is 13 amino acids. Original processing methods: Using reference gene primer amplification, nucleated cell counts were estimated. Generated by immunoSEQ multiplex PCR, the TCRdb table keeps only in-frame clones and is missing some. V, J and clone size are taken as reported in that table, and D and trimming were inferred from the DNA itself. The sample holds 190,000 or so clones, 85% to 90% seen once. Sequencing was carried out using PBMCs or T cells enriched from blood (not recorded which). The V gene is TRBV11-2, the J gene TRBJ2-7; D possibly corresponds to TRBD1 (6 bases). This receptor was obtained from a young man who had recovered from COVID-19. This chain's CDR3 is CASSSRQVYEQYF. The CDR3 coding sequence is TGTGCCAGCAGTTCGAGACAGGTCTACGAGCAGTACTTC.